This T cell receptor (beta chain) was identified in a study of cytomegalovirus exposure and HLA in healthy donors. Amplification used 60 Vbeta primers and 13 Jbeta primers. Assay: immunoSEQ multiplex PCR; the TCRdb copy retains only in-frame clones and omits some. The table lists 130,000 or so clones, 70% to 85% of them singletons. Comment on this clone: The antigen remains undetermined.

The CDR3 has 15 amino acids. V lost 0 bases and J 1 base, leaving 9 bases between the germline ends. Germline-derived CDR1 and CDR2 are GTSNPN and SVGIG (reference sequence). Study results and limitations: Rare sequences made up most TCRs, while some public TCRs were found in many donors. Reports described diagnosis of cytomegalovirus status by the classifier as highly specific and sensitive. In a later analysis, at a false discovery rate of 0.05, 16,951 TCR beta sequences matched HLA alleles. A later analysis showed HLA-associated TCR beta chains outstripping equally common others in clonal expansion.

The TCR originated in a male donor in good health and CMV-seropositive. Sequencing was performed on PBMCs. The rearrangement links TRBV30 to TRBJ2-2; tentatively, D is TRBD1 (6 bases). The CDR3: CAWSVSRGNTGELFF. CDR3 DNA sequence: TGTGCCTGGAGTGTAAGCAGGGGGAACACCGGGGAGCTGTTTTTT.